The 25 T cell receptor beta chains below all came from one sample that was sequenced in a study of blood T cell repertoires in COVID-19. TCRdb's table, derived via immunoSEQ multiplex PCR, lists solely in-frame clones and lacks some. The profile shows tens of thousands of clones, 85% of them singletons. Sequenced: peripheral blood. These TCRs come from a man aged 80 or over with acute or convalescent COVID-19.

The rearrangement links TRBV3-1 (or the pseudogene TRBV3-2) to TRBJ1-1, with TRBD1 as a possible D gene (6 bases). The CDR3 loop spans 14 amino acids. CDR1 and CDR2 from the germline V gene are LGHDT and YNNKEL (reference sequence). The V gene lost 0 bases and the J gene lost 11 bases, with 16 bases spanning the gap. The CDR3 spells CASSQEGTSYCAFF. The CDR3 bases are TGTGCCAGCAGCCAAGAAGGGACATCATATTGCGCTTTCTTT.

CDR3 region: CASSLNTGELFF. CDR3 in DNA: TGTGCCAGCAGTCTAAACACCGGGGAGCTGTTTTTT. The rearrangement links TRBV6-1 to TRBJ2-2; no clear D. Trimming removed 5 bases from V and 2 bases from J, with 3 bases in between. This CDR3 comprises 12 residues. Germline V lookup: CDR1 MNHNS, CDR2 SASEGT.

The CDR3 DNA reads TGTGCCAGCAGTTACTCCCTAGCGGGAGTCTACGAGCAGTACTTC. Translating it yields CASSYSLAGVYEQYF. The chain employs TRBV27 and TRBJ2-7, with 10 bases lining up with TRBD2. J lost 3 bases, V lost 4 bases, and 6 bases had no gene match. The CDR3 runs to 15 residues. Germline CDR1 MNHEY, CDR2 SMNVEV (reference sequence).

The chain joins TRBV7-6 to TRBJ1-1, with D perhaps matching TRBD1 (6 bases). The CDR3 has 16 amino acids. Germline CDR1 SGHVS, CDR2 FNYEAQ. Trimming took off 0 bases at V and 3 bases at J, with 14 bases between the two ends. The CDR3 here is CASSLALGARDTEAFF. DNA of the CDR3: TGTGCCAGCAGCTTAGCGCTGGGGGCGCGGGACACTGAAGCTTTCTTT.

V and J are TRBV6-1 and TRBJ1-3; unclear D gene. There are 18 residues in the CDR3. Germline V gene data show CDR1 as MNHNS and CDR2 as SASEGT. V dropped 2 bases and J dropped 0 bases, with 17 bases sitting between them. CDR3 in amino acids: CASSERELYVSSGNTIYF. CDR3 coding DNA: TGTGCCAGCAGTGAACGGGAGCTTTATGTATCCTCTGGAAACACCATATATTTT.

The rearrangement links TRBV4-2 to TRBJ2-3; 13 bases line up with TRBD2. The CDR3 extends over 17 amino acids. The V and J ends lost 5 bases and 4 bases, in that order; junction bases with no gene match: 9. Germline-derived CDR1 and CDR2 are LGHNA and YNFKEQ. CDR3 in DNA: TGTGCCAGCAGCTCTCCGAGACTAGCGGGAGGATCAGATACGCAGTATTTT. Its protein product is CASSSPRLAGGSDTQYF.

This clone came up a few times. The chain recombines TRBV19 with TRBJ1-1; D call uncertain. V shed 11 bases and J shed 1 base, with 14 bases lying between them. The germline CDR1 and CDR2 sequences are LNHDA and SQIVND (reference sequence). The CDR3 covers 13 residues. CDR3 coding DNA: TGTGCCTGCAAACCGGGTAAGAACACTGAAGCTTTCTTT. The encoded protein is CACKPGKNTEAFF.

The chain combines TRBV2 with TRBJ1-4; TRBD1 matches 9 bases. The CDR3 length is 14 residues. CDR1 SNHLY and CDR2 FYNNEI come from the germline V gene. Losses at the gene ends were 4 bases for V and 7 bases for J; bases not matched to a gene: 4. The CDR3 DNA is TGTGCCAGCAGTGCACAGGGGGCCGGTGAAAAACTGTTTTTT. This encodes CASSAQGAGEKLFF.

The V gene is TRBV28, the J gene TRBJ2-5; D is possibly TRBD1 (5 bases). The germline V gene encodes CDR1 MDHEN and CDR2 SYDVKM. Between the trimmed V and J ends, which lost 1 base and 2 bases, there was a span of 20 bases. CDR3 length: 18 amino acids. CDR3 region: CASSLSLRDAQTQETQYF. The CDR3 nucleotides read TGTGCCAGCAGTTTATCCCTCAGGGATGCCCAAACTCAAGAGACCCAGTACTTC.

The chain joins TRBV7-2 to TRBJ2-5; tentative D call: TRBD2 (5 bases). V was pared by 5 bases and J by 1 base, with 8 bases between. The CDR3 is made up of 13 amino acids. The germline V gene has CDR1 SGHTA and CDR2 FQGNSA. In DNA, the CDR3 is TGTGCCAGCAGCGGGAGCCGCCAAGAGACCCAGTACTTC. Protein: CASSGSRQETQYF. Full variable domain (outside the CDR3, taken from reference TRBV7-2 and TRBJ2-5): GAGVSQSPSNKVTEKGKDVELRCDPISGHTALYWYRQSLGQGLEFLIYFQGNSAPDKSGLPSDRFSAERTGGSVSTLTIQRTQQEDSAVYLCASSGSRQETQYFGPGTRLLVL.

The chain uses TRBV5-8 and TRBJ2-1, with 10 bases fitting TRBD2. The J segment lost 10 bases and the V segment lost 4 bases, leaving 8 bases of the junction unmatched. The CDR3 loop spans 14 amino acids. The V gene's germline CDR1 is SGHTS and CDR2 YDEGEE. As DNA, the CDR3 is TGTGCCAGCAGCCGAAGCGGGAGGGCCAGGGAGCAGTTCTTC. Its protein is CASSRSGRAREQFF.

This clone was counted only a few times. The V and J genes are TRBV30 and TRBJ1-2; D is ambiguous. CDR1 and CDR2 from the germline V gene are GTSNPN and SVGIG (reference sequence). The CDR3 has 11 amino acids. V lost 5 bases, J lost 8 bases, and 12 bases lay in between. CDR3 sequence (DNA): TGTGCCTGGGGAAGGACTGAAGGCTACACCTTC. It codes for CAWGRTEGYTF.

This chain links TRBV5-1 with TRBJ1-2, with D tentatively TRBD1 (6 bases). The CDR3 has 13 residues. Looked up from germline, CDR1 is SGHRS and CDR2 is YFSETQ. Trimming took off 4 bases at V and 4 bases at J, with 11 bases between the two ends. CDR3 in amino acids: CASSEDSTYGYTF. Here the CDR3 DNA reads TGCGCCAGCAGCGAGGACAGCACCTATGGCTACACCTTC.

The V call is TRBV9, the J call TRBJ1-4, with D hard to call. CDR1 is SGDLS, CDR2 YYNGEE, per germline. V gave up 0 bases and J gave up 5 bases, with 11 bases separating them. The length of the CDR3 is 15 residues. The DNA for the CDR3 is TGTGCCAGCAGCGTAGTTTCAGCCGGGAATGAAAAACTGTTTTTT. Translation gives CASSVVSAGNEKLFF.

The chain is built from TRBV18 and TRBJ2-3, with 9 bases identical to TRBD2. Trimming at V came to 3 bases and at J to 4 bases, leaving 11 bases not matched to a gene. The length of the CDR3 is 17 residues. Per germline, CDR1 KGHSH and CDR2 LQKENI. Here the CDR3 reads CASSPAGLAKRADTQYF. The CDR3 region has the DNA TGTGCCAGCTCACCGGCGGGACTAGCAAAGAGAGCAGATACGCAGTATTTT.

This clone was counted a single time. The chain links TRBV19 to TRBJ1-1; 10 nucleotides match TRBD1. The CDR3 covers 14 residues. Germline V lookup: CDR1 LNHDA, CDR2 SQIVND (reference sequence). After removal of 1 base from V and 6 bases from J, the junction contained 2 bases not matched to a gene. The CDR3 DNA sequence: TGTGCCAGTAGTATAGGACAGGGGGCCTCTGAAGCTTTCTTT. It is translated as CASSIGQGASEAFF.

The chain links TRBV4-3 to TRBJ2-7, with D perhaps matching TRBD2 (6 bases). V was clipped by 3 bases and J by 5 bases, with 17 bases between them. Germline V lookup: CDR1 LGHNA, CDR2 YSLEER. The CDR3 extends over 15 amino acids. In nucleotides, the CDR3 is TGCGCCAGCAGCCAGTCGGTCGCGGGGAGGAACGAGCAGTACTTC. Amino acid sequence: CASSQSVAGRNEQYF.

This chain uses TRBV11-2 with TRBJ2-1; possibly TRBD1 for D (6 bases). Germline loops: CDR1 SGHAT, CDR2 FQNNGV. This CDR3 has 16 residues. Trimming left V 3 bases short and J 0 bases short, with 12 bases between. CDR3 bases: TGTGCCAGCAGCTTGAACGCAGGGGACTCCTACAATGAGCAGTTCTTC. This gives the protein CASSLNAGDSYNEQFF.

V gene TRBV5-8 combines with J gene TRBJ1-5, with 7 positions matching TRBD1. This CDR3 is built from 13 residues. Germline CDR1 and CDR2: SGHTS and YDEGEE. Trimming cost V 0 bases and J 6 bases; bases outside gene matches: 0. CDR3 nucleotide sequence: TGTGCCAGCAGCTTGGGGGACAGTCAGCCCCAGCATTTT. This codes for CASSLGDSQPQHF.

The V call is TRBV6-2 or TRBV6-3, the J call TRBJ2-5; possibly TRBD1 for D (5 bases). V was clipped by 0 bases and J by 5 bases, with 13 bases between them. This CDR3 contains 15 residues. In germline, CDR1 is MNHEY, CDR2 SVGEGT. The CDR3 sequence: CASSYSNTPGETQYF. CDR3 nucleotides: TGTGCCAGCAGTTACTCGAACACCCCAGGGGAGACCCAGTACTTC.

This clone was seen once. The chain is built from TRBV24-1 and TRBJ1-4, with 9 positions matching TRBD1. The V gene end was trimmed by 4 bases and the J gene end by 5 bases; junction bases not matched to a gene: 4. Germline V gene data show CDR1 as KGHDR and CDR2 as SFDVKD. This CDR3 has 15 amino acids. CDR3 bases: TGTGCCACCAGTGACCCGGGACAGGGAAATGAAAAACTGTTTTTT. This encodes CATSDPGQGNEKLFF.

The chain employs TRBV7-9 and TRBJ1-2; D ambiguous. The V gene lost 2 bases and the J gene lost 0 bases, with 7 bases spanning the gap. CDR3 length: 14 amino acids. Germline CDR1 SEHNR, CDR2 FQNEAQ (reference sequence). The CDR3 DNA follows: TGTGCCAGCAGCTTACAACAGACTAACTATGGCTACACCTTC. It codes for CASSLQQTNYGYTF.

The genes are TRBV6-4 and TRBJ2-3; no definite D call. There are 14 residues in the CDR3. The V end lost 2 bases, the J end lost 5 bases, and 11 bases lay between the germline ends. Looked up from germline, CDR1 is MRHNA and CDR2 is SNTAGT. DNA of the CDR3: TGTGCCAGCAGTGACCTATTAGCTGGAGATACGCAGTATTTT. Translated: CASSDLLAGDTQYF.

This clone showed up just once. This rearrangement joins TRBV19 to TRBJ1-1, with 11 bases that match TRBD1. The CDR3 is made up of 14 amino acids. The V segment lost 4 bases and the J segment 7 bases; nucleotides outside the gene matches: 5. Germline assignment: CDR1 LNHDA and CDR2 SQIVND (reference sequence). The DNA for the CDR3 is TGTGCCAGTAGTAAGGACAGGGGGCTGGATGAAGCTTTCTTT. Amino acid sequence: CASSKDRGLDEAFF.

The chain's CDR3 is CAWTRGRLANYGYTF. The CDR3 DNA reads TGTGCCTGGACCAGGGGGAGGCTAGCTAACTATGGCTACACCTTC. The chain links TRBV30 to TRBJ1-2, with TRBD1 matching 7 bases. Germline V lookup: CDR1 GTSNPN, CDR2 SVGIG (reference sequence). V gave up 4 bases and J gave up 0 bases; unmatched junction bases: 8. This CDR3 has 15 residues.